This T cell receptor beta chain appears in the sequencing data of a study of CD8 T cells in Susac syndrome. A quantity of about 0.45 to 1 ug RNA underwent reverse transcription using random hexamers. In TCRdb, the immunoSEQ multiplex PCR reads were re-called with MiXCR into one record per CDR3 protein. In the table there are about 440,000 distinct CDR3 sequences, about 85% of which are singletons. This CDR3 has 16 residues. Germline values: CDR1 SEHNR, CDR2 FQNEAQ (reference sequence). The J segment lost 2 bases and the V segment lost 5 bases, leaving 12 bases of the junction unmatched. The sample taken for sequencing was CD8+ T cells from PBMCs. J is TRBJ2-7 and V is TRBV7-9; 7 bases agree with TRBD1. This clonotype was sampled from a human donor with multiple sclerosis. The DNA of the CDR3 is TGTGCCAGCAGCCCTGATATCGGGACAGCAACCTACGAGCAGTACTTC. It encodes CASSPDIGTATYEQYF. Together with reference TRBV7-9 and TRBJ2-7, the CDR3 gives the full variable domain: DTGVSQNPRHKITKRGQNVTFRCDPISEHNRLYWYRQTLGQGPEFLTYFQNEAQLEKSRLLSDRFSAERPKGSFSTLEIQRTEQGDSAMYLCASSPDIGTATYEQYFGPGTRLTVT.